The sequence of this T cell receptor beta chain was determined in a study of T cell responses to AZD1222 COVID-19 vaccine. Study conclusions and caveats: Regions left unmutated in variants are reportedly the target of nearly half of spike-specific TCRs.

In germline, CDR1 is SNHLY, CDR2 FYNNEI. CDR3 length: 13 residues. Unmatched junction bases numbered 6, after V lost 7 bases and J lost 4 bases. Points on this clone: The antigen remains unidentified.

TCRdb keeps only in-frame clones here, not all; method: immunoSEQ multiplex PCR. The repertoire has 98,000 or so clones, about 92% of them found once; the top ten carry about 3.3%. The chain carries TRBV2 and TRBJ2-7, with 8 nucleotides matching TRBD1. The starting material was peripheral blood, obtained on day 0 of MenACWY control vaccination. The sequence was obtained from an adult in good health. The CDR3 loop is CASKETGVYEQYF. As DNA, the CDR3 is TGTGCCAGCAAAGAGACAGGGGTTTACGAGCAGTACTTC. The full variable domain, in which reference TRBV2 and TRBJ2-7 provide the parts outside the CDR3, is EPEVTQTPSHQVTQMGQEVILRCVPISNHLYFYWYRQILGQKVEFLVSFYNNEISEKSEIFDDQFSVERPDGSNFTLKIRSTKLEDSAMYFCASKETGVYEQYFGPGTRLTVT.